This T cell receptor beta chain was recovered during a study of monozygotic twins with cystic fibrosis listed by TCRdb under 2021. In terms of the full investigation: Barcoded libraries were made from around 3 micrograms of fragmented DNA using 15 PCR cycles. To gauge how much genetics shapes V and J gene usage, the researchers compared TCR beta repertoires both within and across 16 monozygotic twin pairs who have cystic fibrosis. Ten female and six male twin pairs, aged about 2.0 to 40 years (median about 9.4 years) and mostly children and adolescents, were included in the cohort. Twins were ranked among around 1,000 cohort participants for weight-for-height and FEVPerc (FEV1 disease centile) at the day of blood sampling. Data for three of the twin pairs had been reported previously in another context.

TCR beta CDR3 regions were amplified by multiplex PCR with the immunoSEQ immune profiling system according to the manufacturer's instructions. An Illumina NextSeq system was used to carry out the sequencing. The study's own analysis went as follows. Sequence data were processed on the immunoSEQ Analyzer platform, and clonality was calculated as the square root of Simpson's index of productive rearrangements. Similarity in V and J usage was measured by Jensen-Shannon distance, and OLGA was used to compute CDR3 generation probabilities. Shared CDR3 sequences were searched against the immuneACCESS database (August 2020) and VDJdb (December 2020). In TCRdb, the immuneACCESS table is reduced to in-frame sequences with V and J assigned. These tables do not hold every clone; where another copy was compared, an unresolved V gene accounts for under half, and the others remain unexplained. For V, J and clone size, that table is used; D and trimming come from the DNA. Counted in this sample were roughly 15,000 clones; 90% to 95% of them appeared once. Around 9% of the sample is in the top ten clones.

The study at large found these results: Sharing of nucleotide-identical clonotypes was significantly greater within monozygotic CF twin pairs than between unrelated CF individuals (P = 0.000026, Mann-Whitney). Simpson clonality tended to be low (median approximately 0.0095), which suggests a naive-dominated repertoire, although clonality was higher in the most severely affected patients. Only a small cohort was studied, and no association of shared CDR3 numbers with age, concordance or disease severity was found. V gene usage was most similar to the co-twin in 13 of 16 pairs, and J usage was most similar to the co-twin in 8 of 16 pairs, which suggests genetic constraints.

The twin pairs came from the European Cystic Fibrosis Twin and Sibling Study Cohort, which recruited patients from roughly 160 CF clinics across 14 European countries. Zygosity and CFTR genotype were verified in-house, and zygosity was tested by multiplex PCR of nine short tandem repeat loci. Peripheral blood was sampled from each twin, and clinical parameters were recorded on the day of blood sampling. Genomic DNA was isolated from peripheral blood cells with phenol/chloroform and kept in TE buffer at 4 degrees C. As regards this clone: No cognate antigen has been identified for it. No base-level quality is on record; no much larger clone is a single base apart.

This receptor was identified in a girl aged 2-10 years with cystic fibrosis. The sequencing input was blood.

Here is the DNA: TGTGCCAGCAGTTCAAGCGGGGGGAATAGCTATGGCTACACCTTC. The encoded protein is CASSSSGGNSYGYTF. The chain uses TRBV6-1 and TRBJ1-2, with TRBD1 as a weak D call on 5 bases. The germline V gene encodes CDR1 MNHNS and CDR2 SASEGT. V loses 5 bases of germline sequence and J loses 4 bases, and the interval between the two ends is 17 bases. From the cysteine through the phenylalanine, the CDR3 covers 15 amino acids. Only the CDR3 part of the read is kept: 45 bases, read in frame from the first base.